This paragraph reports one T cell receptor (beta chain). The entry originates in a study of STAT5B mutations in CD4+ large granular lymphocyte leukemia. The table came from immunoSEQ multiplex PCR; TCRdb's copy has only in-frame clones and leaves some out. The table records 40,000 to 55,000 clones, 80% to 90% of them present only once. The source material was CD4+ T cells from blood buffy coats. The receptor was derived from a human donor in good health.

CDR3 sequence (DNA): TGTGCCAGCGGAAACTCCTACAGGACCGGGCAGTATTTT. It is translated as CASGNSYRTGQYF. This chain uses TRBV27 with TRBJ2-3, with a possible D match to TRBD1 (5 bases). The germline gives CDR1 MNHEY, CDR2 SMNVEV (reference sequence). This CDR3 contains 13 residues. V shed 8 bases and J shed 11 bases, with 20 bases lying between them.